The clone carrying this T cell receptor (beta chain) was picked up many times. The data are from a study of T cells in Graves' hyperthyroidism and ophthalmopathy. For the study at large: Peripheral blood was acquired at first diagnosis, ahead of any therapy whatsoever.

The CDR3 has 15 amino acids. Looked up from germline, CDR1 is SGHNT and CDR2 is YENEEA. J lost 4 bases, V lost 2 bases, and 3 bases had no gene match. Amplification of TCR beta CDR3 regions was performed using RNA transcripts as template. First-round RT-PCR targeting the TCR CDR3 was performed with the HTBI primer set. In TCRdb, the multiplex PCR reads were re-called with MiXCR into one record per CDR3 protein. The table lists about 590,000 distinct CDR3 sequences, around 14% of them singletons, with roughly 7% in the top ten. This TCR was sampled from a woman younger than 35 with Graves' ophthalmopathy. The chain is built from TRBV11-3 and TRBJ2-7, with 12 bases identical to TRBD2. The specimen sequenced was blood. The CDR3 sequence is CASSLLLAGGYEQYF. The CDR3 nucleotides are TGTGCCAGCAGCTTACTACTAGCGGGAGGATACGAGCAGTACTTC.